This T cell receptor beta chain was identified in a study of control samples from healthy donors and cancer patients. CDR1 is GTSNPN and CDR2 is SVGIG in the germline V gene (reference sequence). Trimming cost V 4 bases and J 11 bases, with 17 bases left between them. The CDR3 runs to 12 residues. Here immunoSEQ multiplex PCR was the method, and the copy in TCRdb shows in-frame clones only, minus some. The sample has approximately 90,000 clones; 88% are singletons. The gene calls are TRBV30 and TRBJ1-1, with D uncertain. The sample was blood. The sequence was obtained from an older woman in good health. The CDR3 reads CAWNPTGPRAFF. CDR3 DNA sequence: TGTGCCTGGAATCCTACCGGGCCGCGGGCTTTCTTT. The complete variable domain, with remaining parts taken from reference TRBV30 and TRBJ1-1, reads SQTIHQWPATLVQPVGSPLSLECTVEGTSNPNLYWYRQAAGRGLQLLFYSVGIGQISSEVPQNLSASRPQDRQFILSSKKLLLSDSGFYLCAWNPTGPRAFFGQGTRLTVV.